These 24 T cell receptor beta chains share one sample of origin, sequenced in a study of beta chain features in type 1 diabetes. The antigens of these receptors remain unknown. Every bit of the isolated RNA underwent reverse transcription, so sequencing read expressed TCRB transcripts. The protocol was immunoSEQ multiplex PCR, while the TCRdb copy is restricted to in-frame clones and leaves out a portion. In the table there are hundreds of thousands of clones, over 11% of which are singletons. The study, taken as a whole, reports: Type 1 diabetes patients showed a moderate but significant shortening of TCRB CDR3s in all four CD4+ subsets.

Sequenced: naive CD4+ T cells from blood. These receptors all come from a man between 18 and 29 years old with type 1 diabetes.

In this sample, this clone turned up a few times. The J gene is TRBJ2-6, the V gene TRBV7-9; D could derive from TRBD1 or TRBD2 (6 bases each). CDR3 length equals 15 residues. Per germline, CDR1 SEHNR and CDR2 FQNEAQ (reference sequence). Trimming pared 3 bases from V and 3 bases from J, leaving 9 bases between. The CDR3 DNA reads TGTGCCAGCAGCTTCAGGGGAGGTGGGGCCAACGTCCTGACTTTC. It is translated as CASSFRGGGANVLTF.

This clone was recorded a few times. The chain uses TRBV7-2 and TRBJ2-5; TRBD1 agrees at 9 bases. The CDR3 has 15 residues. Losses at the gene ends were 4 bases for V and 5 bases for J; bases not matched to a gene: 8. CDR1 and CDR2 from the germline V gene are SGHTA and FQGNSA. The CDR3 region has the DNA TGTGCCAGCAGCTATGACAGGGGGAGGTCGGAGACCCAGTACTTC. This gives the protein CASSYDRGRSETQYF. The full variable domain, completed using reference TRBV7-2 and TRBJ2-5, is GAGVSQSPSNKVTEKGKDVELRCDPISGHTALYWYRQSLGQGLEFLIYFQGNSAPDKSGLPSDRFSAERTGGSVSTLTIQRTQQEDSAVYLCASSYDRGRSETQYFGPGTRLLVL.

The rearrangement joins TRBV11-2 to TRBJ2-7; no firm D call. The CDR3 sequence is 12 residues long. The ends were cut back, 3 bases at V and 5 bases at J, with 8 bases in the middle. Per the germline V gene, CDR1 is SGHAT and CDR2 is FQNNGV. In DNA form, the CDR3 reads TGTGCCAGCAGCTTGTTTACTGACGAGCAGTACTTC. Its protein is CASSLFTDEQYF.

The V and J genes are TRBV9 and TRBJ1-2, with 8 bases matching TRBD1. The J segment lost 0 bases and the V segment lost 4 bases, leaving 11 bases of the junction unmatched. The CDR3 runs to 17 residues. Germline V gene data show CDR1 as SGDLS and CDR2 as YYNGEE. The CDR3, as DNA: TGTGCCAGCAGCACCACGACAGGGGCCGGAGCTAACTATGGCTACACCTTC. Amino acids: CASSTTTGAGANYGYTF.

The chain employs TRBV6-6 and TRBJ2-5, with a tentative D call TRBD2 (5 bases). The V gene's germline CDR1 is MNHNY and CDR2 SVGAGI (reference sequence). V was cut by 6 bases and J by 0 bases, with 17 bases left in between. The CDR3 length is 16 residues. The CDR3 sequence is CASRALGKAYQETQYF. The CDR3 coding sequence is TGTGCCAGCAGGGCACTAGGGAAGGCGTACCAAGAGACCCAGTACTTC.

This clone was observed a handful of times. CDR3 in amino acids: CASRQPGPGGNEQYF. The CDR3 bases are TGTGCCAGCCGACAACCCGGGCCCGGAGGAAACGAGCAGTACTTC. The V and J genes are TRBV13 and TRBJ2-7; TRBD2 is a possible D gene (5 bases). Germline CDR1 and CDR2: PRHDT and FYEKMQ (reference sequence). Trimming took 8 bases from V and 5 from J, leaving 22 bases between them. The CDR3 spans 15 residues.

J is TRBJ2-3 and V is TRBV4-3; D is ambiguous. With 1 base removed from V and 0 bases from J, the gap between germline ends came to 8 bases. CDR1 and CDR2 from the germline V gene are LGHNA and YSLEER. This CDR3 is built from 15 residues. The chain's CDR3 is CASSQGGFSTDTQYF. CDR3 sequence (DNA): TGCGCCAGCAGCCAAGGGGGTTTTAGCACAGATACGCAGTATTTT.

The chain employs TRBV30 and TRBJ2-1, with D possibly being TRBD1 or TRBD2 (5 bases each). The V and J ends lost 3 bases and 1 base respectively, with 16 bases between them. In germline, CDR1 is GTSNPN, CDR2 SVGIG (reference sequence). The CDR3 has 16 amino acids. CDR3 in DNA: TGTGCCTGGAGCCCCCCGGGGACCCCGTCCTACAATGAGCAGTTCTTC. It encodes CAWSPPGTPSYNEQFF.

The chain has TRBV7-9 and TRBJ1-5; the match to TRBD1 covers 9 bases. J was trimmed by 7 bases and V by 5 bases; bases with no gene match: 12. This CDR3 is 16 amino acids long. Germline V lookup: CDR1 SEHNR, CDR2 FQNEAQ (reference sequence). This chain's CDR3 is CASSLTGTGNDQPQHF. CDR3 DNA sequence: TGTGCCAGCAGCCTCACCGGGACAGGGAATGACCAGCCCCAGCATTTT.

This clone has a handful of counts. This rearrangement joins TRBV11-2 to TRBJ2-1; 10 positions match TRBD2. Trimming at V came to 6 bases and at J to 0 bases, leaving 14 bases not matched to a gene. Germline CDR1 and CDR2: SGHAT and FQNNGV. CDR3 size: 19 residues. In DNA, the CDR3 is TGTGCCAGCAGTCCACCTCCGGGACTAGCGCAGAGCTCCTACAATGAGCAGTTCTTC. Its translation: CASSPPPGLAQSSYNEQFF.

This chain uses TRBV5-6 with TRBJ2-5; 9 bases line up with TRBD1. After removal of 2 bases from V and 5 bases from J, the junction contained 7 bases not matched to a gene. CDR3 length: 15 residues. Germline V gene lookup returns CDR1 SGHDT and CDR2 YYEEEE. DNA of the CDR3: TGTGCCAGCAGCTTACCGGGACAGGGACTTGAGACCCAGTACTTC. Translation gives CASSLPGQGLETQYF. The complete variable domain, with remaining parts taken from reference TRBV5-6 and TRBJ2-5, reads DAGVTQSPTHLIKTRGQQVTLRCSPKSGHDTVSWYQQALGQGPQFIFQYYEEEERQRGNFPDRFSGHQFPNYSSELNVNALLLGDSALYLCASSLPGQGLETQYFGPGTRLLVL.

This clone was seen a handful of times. V usage is TRBV11-3 and J usage is TRBJ1-1, with D perhaps TRBD1 (5 bases). The V and J ends lost 4 bases and 7 bases respectively, with 13 bases between them. There are 13 residues in the CDR3. Germline assignment: CDR1 SGHNT and CDR2 YENEEA. The CDR3 sequence: CASSSETRGEAFF. CDR3 coding DNA: TGTGCCAGCAGCTCCGAGACGAGGGGTGAAGCTTTCTTT.

This rearrangement joins TRBV4-1 to TRBJ2-1; D gene unclear. The CDR3 has 15 amino acids. Germline V gene data show CDR1 as MGHRA and CDR2 as YSYEKL. V gave up 4 bases and J gave up 7 bases, with 17 bases separating them. CDR3 sequence reads: CASSRKSGERNEQFF. In nucleotides, the CDR3 is TGCGCCAGCAGCCGAAAATCGGGCGAACGGAATGAGCAGTTCTTC.

The rearrangement links TRBV25-1 to TRBJ1-2, with no clear D. In germline, CDR1 is MGHDK, CDR2 SYGVNS. CDR3 size: 15 residues. The germline V and J ends were trimmed by 1 base and 4 bases, with 13 bases remaining between them. Here the CDR3 reads CASSESIRDIYGYTF. The DNA for the CDR3 is TGTGCCAGCAGTGAATCGATCCGTGACATCTATGGCTACACCTTC.

CDR3 loop: CASSLEGAPGNTIYF. CDR3 coding DNA: TGTGCCAGCAGCTTGGAGGGGGCACCTGGAAACACCATATATTTT. The chain is built from TRBV5-4 and TRBJ1-3, with TRBD1 identical over 7 bases. Looked up from germline, CDR1 is SGHNT and CDR2 is YYREEE (reference sequence). V was pared by 0 bases and J by 2 bases, with 2 bases of the junction left unmatched. The CDR3 has 15 amino acids.

Turning to this clone: The sample contains more than one DNA sequence encoding this CDR3. The chain combines TRBV30 with TRBJ1-1; D might be TRBD1 (5 bases). The germline gives CDR1 GTSNPN, CDR2 SVGIG (reference sequence). Trimming pared 2 bases from V and 1 base from J, leaving 8 bases between. The CDR3 covers 13 residues. The CDR3: CAWSRGPNTEAFF. The DNA of the CDR3 is TGTGCCTGGAGTAGGGGACCGAACACTGAAGCTTTCTTT.

The chain recombines TRBV7-2 with TRBJ1-2, with D uncertain. V was clipped by 1 base and J by 5 bases, with 20 bases between them. The germline gives CDR1 SGHTA, CDR2 FQGNSA. The CDR3 consists of 17 residues. The CDR3 is CASSLVTRLGVLYGYTF. The CDR3 nucleotides read TGTGCCAGCAGCTTAGTCACCAGACTCGGGGTCCTATATGGCTACACCTTC.

V is TRBV5-6 and J is TRBJ2-1, with D perhaps matching TRBD2 (6 bases). Trimming stripped 4 bases from V and 8 bases from J, with 16 bases between. This CDR3 region has 14 residues. Germline assignment: CDR1 SGHDT and CDR2 YYEEEE. The CDR3 is CASSLGGARDEQFF. The CDR3 DNA follows: TGTGCCAGCAGCCTTGGAGGGGCCCGGGATGAGCAGTTCTTC. Variable domain in full (rest from reference TRBV5-6 and TRBJ2-1): DAGVTQSPTHLIKTRGQQVTLRCSPKSGHDTVSWYQQALGQGPQFIFQYYEEEERQRGNFPDRFSGHQFPNYSSELNVNALLLGDSALYLCASSLGGARDEQFFGPGTRLTVL.

The V gene is TRBV9, the J gene TRBJ1-3; no clear D gene. V lost 4 bases to trimming and J lost 0 bases, with 14 bases between them. This CDR3 has 16 amino acids. CDR1 is SGDLS, CDR2 YYNGEE, per germline. The CDR3: CASSPRTPVSGNTIYF. In DNA, the CDR3 is TGTGCCAGCAGCCCCCGGACGCCCGTCTCTGGAAACACCATATATTTT.

J is TRBJ2-7 and V is TRBV10-3; either TRBD1 or TRBD2 may fit D (6 bases each). Trimming removed 7 bases at V and 1 base at J, with 11 bases between. Germline-derived CDR1 and CDR2 are ENHRY and SYGVKD. The CDR3 is 13 residues long. CDR3 sequence reads: CAITAGTSYEQYF. The CDR3 DNA follows: TGTGCCATCACGGCGGGGACATCCTACGAGCAGTACTTC.

This clone was seen more than once but under ten times. The same CDR3 can be traced to other DNA sequences in this sample. The chain links TRBV30 to TRBJ1-1; D possibly corresponds to TRBD1 (5 bases). The ends were cut back, 0 bases at V and 2 bases at J, with 7 bases in the middle. The CDR3 sequence is 13 residues long. CDR1 and CDR2 (germline): GTSNPN, SVGIG (reference sequence). CDR3 in amino acids: CAWSVQANTEAFF. In DNA form, the CDR3 reads TGTGCCTGGAGTGTACAGGCTAACACTGAAGCTTTCTTT.

This clone was detected a few times. The chain carries TRBV30 and TRBJ1-5; tentative D call: TRBD1 (5 bases). Per germline, CDR1 GTSNPN and CDR2 SVGIG (reference sequence). The V end was cut by 3 bases, the J end by 2 bases, with 11 bases between. This CDR3 has 14 amino acids. For the CDR3, the DNA is TGTGCCTGGAGGCCCCGAGGGGGCAATCAGCCCCAGCATTTT. Its translation is CAWRPRGGNQPQHF.

J is TRBJ1-2 and V is TRBV7-3; a weak D match, TRBD1 (6 bases). V lost 0 bases to trimming and J lost 7 bases, with 18 bases between them. This CDR3 contains 16 residues. Germline CDR1 and CDR2: SGHTA and FQGTGA. CDR3 DNA sequence: TGTGCCAGCAGCTTAACTGGGACAAGGTTGATGGGTGGCTACACCTTC. It codes for CASSLTGTRLMGGYTF.

This rearrangement joins TRBV7-2 to TRBJ2-2; D is undetermined. The CDR3 contains 11 residues. Trimming cost V 5 bases and J 6 bases, with 4 bases left between them. Looked up from germline, CDR1 is SGHTA and CDR2 is FQGNSA. The CDR3: CASSRPGELFF. In DNA form, the CDR3 reads TGTGCCAGCAGCCGGCCCGGGGAGCTGTTTTTT. The full variable domain, in which reference TRBV7-2 and TRBJ2-2 provide the parts outside the CDR3, is GAGVSQSPSNKVTEKGKDVELRCDPISGHTALYWYRQSLGQGLEFLIYFQGNSAPDKSGLPSDRFSAERTGGSVSTLTIQRTQQEDSAVYLCASSRPGELFFGEGSRLTVL.